This T cell receptor (beta chain) was found in a study of cytomegalovirus exposure and HLA in healthy donors. Study summary: For the 300 to 400 genotyped donors, 81% fell within the Caucasian-associated ancestry cluster.

A multiplex PCR was run with 60 Vbeta primers and 13 Jbeta primers. The protocol was immunoSEQ multiplex PCR, while the TCRdb copy is restricted to in-frame clones and leaves out a portion. This sample has around 140,000 clones; approximately 80% occur once, and the top ten carry roughly 1.5%. About this clone itself: What it binds is unknown.

Between the trimmed V and J ends, which lost 2 bases and 6 bases, there was a span of 12 bases. Looked up from germline, CDR1 is SGHVS and CDR2 is FQNEAQ. The CDR3 spans 14 residues. Study results and caveats: Later on, a genetic analysis was performed. It linked a missense variant in DCLRE1C with V- and J-gene trimming of TCR beta. Apparent HLA restriction characterized most CMV-associated TCR beta chains in a later analysis.

Specimen: PBMCs. This TCR derives from a woman between 18 and 29 years old in good health and CMV-seronegative. The rearrangement uses TRBV7-8 and TRBJ2-3, with D perhaps matching TRBD1 (7 bases). The CDR3 nucleotides are TGTGCCAGCAGCTTAAGACAGGGACTCGATACGCAGTATTTT. The encoded protein is CASSLRQGLDTQYF.